The TCR beta chain described here comes from a study of T cell responses to AZD1222 COVID-19 vaccine. This CDR3 has 14 residues. Trimming took 7 bases from V and 2 from J, leaving 14 bases between them. CDR1 is ENHRY, CDR2 SYGVKD, per germline. Whole-study findings and limits: Repertoires were obtained only post-peak T cell response. There were vaccine-associated CD4 TCRs across spike, dominant at 160-218 and 743-854.

Produced via immunoSEQ multiplex PCR; TCRdb's table is partial and in-frame only. Of 77,000 or so clones listed, around 89% are singletons. In regard to this clone: The target antigen is unknown.

The chain has TRBV10-3 and TRBJ1-1; D might be TRBD1 (5 bases). The sequence derives from an adult in good health. The specimen was peripheral blood, collected on day 0 of AZD1222 vaccination. CDR3 protein: CAINRQGVNTEAFF. CDR3 sequence (DNA): TGTGCCATCAATCGGCAGGGCGTCAACACTGAAGCTTTCTTT.